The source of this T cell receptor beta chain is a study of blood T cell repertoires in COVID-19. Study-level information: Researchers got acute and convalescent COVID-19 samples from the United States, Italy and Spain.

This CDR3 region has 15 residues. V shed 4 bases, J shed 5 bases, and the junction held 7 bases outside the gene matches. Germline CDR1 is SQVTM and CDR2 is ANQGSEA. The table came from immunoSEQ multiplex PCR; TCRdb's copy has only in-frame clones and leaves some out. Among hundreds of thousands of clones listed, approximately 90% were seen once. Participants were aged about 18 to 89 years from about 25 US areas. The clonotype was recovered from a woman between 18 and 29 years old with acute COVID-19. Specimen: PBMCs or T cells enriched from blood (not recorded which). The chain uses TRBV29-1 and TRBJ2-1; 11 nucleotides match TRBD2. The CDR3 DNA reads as TGCAGCGTTGGCAGCGGGACTAGCGGCCACAATGAGCAGTTCTTC. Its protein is CSVGSGTSGHNEQFF.